This is a list of T cell receptor beta chains from one sample in a study of blood T cell repertoires in COVID-19. Profiled with immunoSEQ multiplex PCR; TCRdb holds only in-frame clones, not every one. Among around 75,000 clones listed, around 80% were seen once. The specimen sequenced was peripheral blood. These receptor sequences come from a man in his fifties with COVID-19, enrolled during active disease. Both conserved end residues are part of each CDR3. The D gene is left open where the match is weak. Clone size, where shown, is once, few, many, or a class for clones that have expanded.

v_call: TRBV30
clone_size: few
j_call: TRBJ2-5
d_call: TRBD2
cdr3_nt: TGTGCCTGGAGTGTGGATAGCGGGATTCAAGAGACCCAGTACTTC
cdr3_aa: CAWSVDSGIQETQYF

v_call: TRBV5-1
clone_size: NA
j_call: TRBJ2-3
d_call: TRBD2
cdr3_nt: TGCGCCAGCAGCTTGGTAGCGGGAGGGACAGATACGCAGTATTTT
cdr3_aa: CASSLVAGGTDTQYF

v_call: TRBV3-1/TRBV3-2
clone_size: NA
j_call: TRBJ2-1
d_call: TRBD2
cdr3_nt: TGTGCCAGCAGCCAACTAGCGGGTGGTCGGCAGTTCTTC
cdr3_aa: CASSQLAGGRQFF

v_call: TRBV18
clone_size: NA
j_call: TRBJ2-2
d_call: NA
cdr3_nt: TGTGCCAGCTCGCCCTTTCGAGAGAACACCGGGGAGCTGTTTTTT
cdr3_aa: CASSPFRENTGELFF

v_call: TRBV7-6
clone_size: NA
j_call: TRBJ1-5
d_call: TRBD1
cdr3_nt: TGTGCCAGCAGCCCCTGGACAGGGTTGAGTCAGCCCCAGCATTTT
cdr3_aa: CASSPWTGLSQPQHF

v_call: TRBV7-2
clone_size: few
j_call: TRBJ2-2
d_call: TRBD2
cdr3_nt: TGTGCCAGCAGCCTTCTAGCGGGAAGCACCGGGGAGCTGTTTTTT
cdr3_aa: CASSLLAGSTGELFF

v_call: TRBV5-1
clone_size: NA
j_call: TRBJ1-2
d_call: TRBD1
cdr3_nt: TGCGCCAGCAGCCCCTCGGGGACAGGGAACTATGGCTACACCTTC
cdr3_aa: CASSPSGTGNYGYTF

v_call: TRBV6-5
clone_size: NA
j_call: TRBJ1-1
d_call: NA
cdr3_nt: TGTGCCAGCAGTTACACTCGAAGCAGGCGTACTGAAGCTTTCTTT
cdr3_aa: CASSYTRSRRTEAFF

v_call: TRBV4-2
clone_size: NA
j_call: TRBJ2-7
d_call: NA
cdr3_nt: TGTGCCAGCAGCCCCTTGGGAGCGGAATCCTACGAGCAGTACTTC
cdr3_aa: CASSPLGAESYEQYF

v_call: TRBV19
clone_size: NA
j_call: TRBJ1-2
d_call: TRBD1
cdr3_nt: TGTGCCAGTCCCCGGACAGGGAGCTATGGCTACACCTTC
cdr3_aa: CASPRTGSYGYTF

v_call: TRBV6-4
clone_size: NA
j_call: TRBJ1-1
d_call: NA
cdr3_nt: TGTGCCAGCAGTGAGGAGGGAGAGAACACTGAAGCTTTCTTT
cdr3_aa: CASSEEGENTEAFF

v_call: TRBV27
clone_size: NA
j_call: TRBJ2-7
d_call: NA
cdr3_nt: TGTGCCAGCAGGGCGGACAGACAGACCTACGAGCAGTACTTC
cdr3_aa: CASRADRQTYEQYF

v_call: TRBV7-8
clone_size: NA
j_call: TRBJ1-2
d_call: NA
cdr3_nt: TGTGCCAGCAGTTATGGACAGACCCGCGACTATGGCTACACCTTC
cdr3_aa: CASSYGQTRDYGYTF

v_call: TRBV18
clone_size: NA
j_call: TRBJ1-1
d_call: NA
cdr3_nt: TGTGCCAGCTCACCGGCAGGGTGGACTGAAGCTTTCTTT
cdr3_aa: CASSPAGWTEAFF

v_call: TRBV3-1/TRBV3-2
clone_size: NA
j_call: TRBJ2-1
d_call: TRBD2
cdr3_nt: TGTGCCAGCAGCCCCCGACTAGCGGACTACAATGAGCAGTTCTTC
cdr3_aa: CASSPRLADYNEQFF

v_call: TRBV28
clone_size: NA
j_call: TRBJ1-4
d_call: TRBD1
cdr3_nt: TGTGCCAGCAGAGGACAGGGGGCACTGTTTTTT
cdr3_aa: CASRGQGALFF

v_call: TRBV18
clone_size: NA
j_call: TRBJ2-2
d_call: NA
cdr3_nt: TGTGCCAGCTCACCCCCGACTAGGCCCGGGGAGCTGTTTTTT
cdr3_aa: CASSPPTRPGELFF

v_call: TRBV5-1
clone_size: once
j_call: TRBJ2-2
d_call: NA
cdr3_nt: TGCGCCTGCCGTTATGGGGGCCAGAACACCGGGGAGCTGTTTTTT
cdr3_aa: CACRYGGQNTGELFF

v_call: TRBV2
clone_size: NA
j_call: TRBJ2-5
d_call: TRBD2
cdr3_nt: TGTGCCAGCAACCTACAGGCTAGCGGCGGGACCCAGTACTTC
cdr3_aa: CASNLQASGGTQYF

v_call: TRBV5-1
clone_size: NA
j_call: TRBJ2-2
d_call: TRBD1
cdr3_nt: TGCGCCACCTACCCGGGACAGGGGGCTGTCGGGGAGCTGTTTTTT
cdr3_aa: CATYPGQGAVGELFF

v_call: TRBV30
clone_size: NA
j_call: TRBJ2-7
d_call: TRBD1
cdr3_nt: TGTGCCTGGAGCCGACAGGGAACCTACGAGCAGTACTTC
cdr3_aa: CAWSRQGTYEQYF

v_call: TRBV7-9
clone_size: once
j_call: TRBJ1-4
d_call: TRBD1
cdr3_nt: TGTGCCAGCAGCCACGGGGGACAGGGGGTTGAAAAACTGTTTTTT
cdr3_aa: CASSHGGQGVEKLFF

v_call: TRBV7-2
clone_size: once
j_call: TRBJ1-5
d_call: NA
cdr3_nt: TGTGCCAGCAGCCAACAGGGAAGACAGCCCCAGCATTTT
cdr3_aa: CASSQQGRQPQHF

v_call: TRBV4-1
clone_size: medium-sized
j_call: TRBJ1-5
d_call: NA
cdr3_nt: TGCGCCAGCAGCCAAGAACGCGACAGAAATCAGCCCCAGCATTTT
cdr3_aa: CASSQERDRNQPQHF

v_call: TRBV28
clone_size: NA
j_call: TRBJ2-1
d_call: TRBD1
cdr3_nt: TGTGCCAGCAGTTTAGCCAGGGGGAGCTCCTACAATGAGCAGTTCTTC
cdr3_aa: CASSLARGSSYNEQFF